These 23 T cell receptor beta chains were sequenced from one sample in a study of cytomegalovirus exposure and HLA in healthy donors. The primer mix had 60 Vbeta and 13 Jbeta primers. The repertoire was sequenced with immunoSEQ multiplex PCR; TCRdb's copy has only in-frame clones and lacks some. The sample holds 110,000 to 150,000 clones; roughly three quarters are singletons and the top ten take around 3%. The sequencing input was PBMCs. Receptors were obtained from a female donor in good health and CMV-seronegative.

The chain carries TRBV2 and TRBJ1-2; 7 nucleotides align to TRBD1. CDR3 length: 15 amino acids. Germline CDR1 reads SNHLY; CDR2 reads FYNNEI. V lost 3 bases and J lost 3; bases outside the gene matches: 7. The CDR3 DNA reads TGTGCCAGCAGTGAGTTAGGACAGGTTCACTATGGCTACACCTTC. It is translated as CASSELGQVHYGYTF.

The CDR3 reads CASNTDRSNQPQHF. In DNA form, the CDR3 reads TGTGCCAGCAATACGGACAGGAGCAATCAGCCCCAGCATTTT. The chain couples TRBV2 to TRBJ1-5; 7 bases map to TRBD1. V lost 7 bases to trimming and J lost 1 base; unmatched junction nucleotides: 4. Germline lookup yields CDR1 SNHLY and CDR2 FYNNEI. The CDR3 runs to 14 residues. Complete variable domain (other parts from reference TRBV2 and TRBJ1-5): EPEVTQTPSHQVTQMGQEVILRCVPISNHLYFYWYRQILGQKVEFLVSFYNNEISEKSEIFDDQFSVERPDGSNFTLKIRSTKLEDSAMYFCASNTDRSNQPQHFGDGTRLSIL.

The chain combines TRBV15 with TRBJ1-1; the D gene is possibly TRBD1 (5 bases). V gave up 1 base and J gave up 1 base, with 10 bases separating them. Germline lookup yields CDR1 LNHNV and CDR2 YYDKDF (reference sequence). CDR3 length: 15 residues. Here the CDR3 reads CATSRVTGGNTEAFF. CDR3 nucleotide sequence: TGTGCCACCAGCAGAGTGACGGGGGGGAACACTGAAGCTTTCTTT.

This clone is a singleton in its sample. The chain uses TRBV11-2 and TRBJ1-2, with 7 bases aligning to TRBD1. CDR3 size: 15 residues. V shed 5 bases and J 9 bases; nucleotides not matched to a gene: 15. Looked up from germline, CDR1 is SGHAT and CDR2 is FQNNGV. Here the CDR3 DNA reads TGTGCCAGCAGCCCTCTCAGGGGGAGAACTATGAGCTACACCTTC. Translated: CASSPLRGRTMSYTF.

The V and J genes are TRBV28 and TRBJ2-4, with D possibly TRBD2 on 7 matching bases. Deletions cut 6 bases from V and 4 bases from J, with 22 bases between. Germline CDR1 and CDR2: MDHEN and SYDVKM. The CDR3 covers 17 residues. The CDR3 DNA is TGTGCCAGCAGCACCCCCACCTTCAGGGGAGGGAAAAACATTCAGTACTTC. This codes for CASSTPTFRGGKNIQYF.

This chain uses TRBV6-1 with TRBJ2-5; TRBD1 agrees at 7 bases. CDR1 is MNHNS and CDR2 is SASEGT in the germline V gene. The V segment lost 6 bases and the J segment 4 bases; nucleotides outside the gene matches: 11. The CDR3 loop spans 15 amino acids. The DNA of the CDR3 is TGTGCCAGCAGCAGGGGGTCGGCAGGGGCAGAGACCCAGTACTTC. It specifies CASSRGSAGAETQYF.

The J gene is TRBJ1-6, the V gene TRBV30, with 10 bases aligning to TRBD1. The germline V gene encodes CDR1 GTSNPN and CDR2 SVGIG (reference sequence). V shed 0 bases and J 9 bases; nucleotides not matched to a gene: 8. The CDR3 length is 16 residues. In nucleotides, the CDR3 is TGTGCCTGGAGTGTAAGGGACAGGGGAATCGGTTCACCCCTCCACTTT. This gives the protein CAWSVRDRGIGSPLHF.

The gene calls are TRBV6-1 and TRBJ1-1, with D perhaps matching TRBD1 (5 bases). Germline CDR1 is MNHNS and CDR2 is SASEGT. V gave up 6 bases and J gave up 1 base, with 9 bases separating them. CDR3 length: 13 amino acids. The CDR3 nucleotides read TGTGCCAGCAGCACAGGCTCGAACACTGAAGCTTTCTTT. Translated: CASSTGSNTEAFF.

Only a few counts were recorded for this clone. The genes are TRBV5-1 and TRBJ2-1, with TRBD2 matching 14 bases. Germline CDR1 reads SGHRS; CDR2 reads YFSETQ. CDR3 size: 17 residues. Unmatched junction bases numbered 9, after V lost 0 bases and J lost 10 bases. The CDR3 sequence is CASSLGQGLAGVREQFF. DNA for the CDR3: TGCGCCAGCAGCTTGGGCCAGGGACTAGCGGGAGTAAGGGAGCAGTTCTTC.

The chain employs TRBV7-9 and TRBJ2-1; 11 nucleotides match TRBD1. This CDR3 region has 15 residues. CDR1 and CDR2 (germline): SEHNR, FQNEAQ (reference sequence). The V gene end was trimmed by 7 bases and the J gene end by 9 bases; junction bases not matched to a gene: 11. The CDR3: CASTEDRGPRGEQFF. CDR3 DNA: TGTGCCAGCACCGAGGACAGGGGGCCACGGGGTGAGCAGTTCTTC.

This sequence joins TRBV6-5 and TRBJ2-5, with 10 bases matching TRBD2. V dropped 7 bases and J dropped 2; count of bases not matched to a gene: 4. Per germline, CDR1 MNHEY and CDR2 SVGAGI. This CDR3 region has 14 residues. The CDR3 here is CASKVAGGQETQYF. The CDR3 DNA reads TGTGCCAGCAAGGTAGCGGGGGGTCAAGAGACCCAGTACTTC.

The rearrangement links TRBV10-2 to TRBJ2-1, with TRBD2 matching 13 bases. The CDR3 extends over 14 amino acids. Losses at the gene ends were 5 bases for V and 8 bases for J; bases not matched to a gene: 3. Germline CDR1 reads WSHSY; CDR2 reads SAAADI. CDR3 protein: CASSRTSGSDEQFF. The CDR3 nucleotides read TGCGCCAGCAGTCGGACTAGCGGGAGTGATGAGCAGTTCTTC.

The rearrangement uses TRBV30 and TRBJ1-1; D gene uncertain. V lost 0 bases, J lost 8 bases, and 13 bases lay in between. Looked up from germline, CDR1 is GTSNPN and CDR2 is SVGIG (reference sequence). This CDR3 spans 13 amino acids. In nucleotides, the CDR3 is TGTGCCTGGAGTGTACTTGATAACCCCGAAGCTTTCTTT. Translated: CAWSVLDNPEAFF.

The chain links TRBV28 to TRBJ1-5; TRBD1 agrees at 9 bases. The germline V gene encodes CDR1 MDHEN and CDR2 SYDVKM. The CDR3 spans 17 residues. The ends lost 8 bases at V and 0 bases at J; junction bases unmatched: 11. The CDR3 coding sequence is TGTGCCAGCCACAGGGGGCCCTTGTCCTATAGCAATCAGCCCCAGCATTTT. Its translation is CASHRGPLSYSNQPQHF.

This chain uses TRBV5-4 with TRBJ1-4; TRBD1 is a possible D gene (5 bases). V was trimmed by 4 bases and J by 7 bases, leaving 23 bases between them. This CDR3 region has 17 residues. CDR1 and CDR2 (germline): SGHNT, YYREEE (reference sequence). CDR3 DNA: TGTGCCAGCAGCGTGGGACCGACGGCGGTGAATGGTGAAAAACTGTTTTTT. Amino acids: CASSVGPTAVNGEKLFF.

V gene TRBV6-1 combines with J gene TRBJ2-5; TRBD1 is a possible D gene (5 bases). CDR3 length equals 14 residues. Trimming removed 8 bases at V and 5 bases at J, with 18 bases between. From germline, CDR1 is MNHNS and CDR2 SASEGT. The CDR3 loop reads CASRRGISAETQYF. In DNA, the CDR3 is TGTGCCAGCCGTAGGGGAATCTCCGCGGAGACCCAGTACTTC.

The chain has TRBV29-1 and TRBJ1-3; D is perhaps TRBD1 (5 bases). The CDR3 runs to 13 residues. Germline V CDR1 and CDR2: SQVTM, ANQGSEA. V was clipped by 5 bases and J by 0 bases, with 8 bases between them. CDR3 sequence reads: CSVSGPSGNTIYF. CDR3 coding DNA: TGCAGCGTTTCAGGGCCCTCTGGAAACACCATATATTTT.

The chain is built from TRBV4-2 and TRBJ2-2; 7 bases line up with TRBD2. The V segment lost 3 bases and the J segment 2 bases; nucleotides outside the gene matches: 6. The CDR3 sequence is 16 residues long. The germline gives CDR1 LGHNA, CDR2 YNFKEQ. In nucleotides, the CDR3 is TGTGCCAGCAGCCATGGAAGGGAGGGAAACACCGGGGAGCTGTTTTTT. It codes for CASSHGREGNTGELFF.

The chain joins TRBV7-9 to TRBJ1-4, with D perhaps TRBD1 (6 bases). Germline CDR1 and CDR2: SEHNR and FQNEAQ (reference sequence). Deletions cut 4 bases from V and 1 base from J, with 13 bases between. The CDR3 runs 16 residues. CDR3 residues: CASSSNSRGTNEKLFF. CDR3 nucleotide sequence: TGTGCCAGCAGCTCCAACTCCAGGGGAACTAATGAAAAACTGTTTTTT.

This clone was observed once. The chain carries TRBV21-1 and TRBJ1-4. TRBV21-1 is a documented pseudogene. This CDR3 region has 16 residues. CDR3 sequence: CASRWCVRGGDEKLFF. DNA of the CDR3: TGTGCTTCCAGGTGGTGTGTTAGGGGCGGGGATGAAAAACTGTTTTTT.

The rearrangement joins TRBV5-1 to TRBJ2-1; 7 nucleotides match TRBD2. The CDR3 extends over 14 amino acids. J lost 4 bases, V lost 7 bases, and 8 bases had no gene match. Germline CDR1 SGHRS, CDR2 YFSETQ. The CDR3 loop reads CASFQAGPYNEQFF. The CDR3 coding sequence is TGCGCCAGCTTCCAAGCGGGGCCTTACAATGAGCAGTTCTTC. Supplemented by reference TRBV5-1 and TRBJ2-1, the full variable domain reads KAGVTQTPRYLIKTRGQQVTLSCSPISGHRSVSWYQQTPGQGLQFLFEYFSETQRNKGNFPGRFSGRQFSNSRSEMNVSTLELGDSALYLCASFQAGPYNEQFFGPGTRLTVL.

The V gene is TRBV12-5, the J gene TRBJ2-3, with 9 bases that match TRBD2. J gave up 3 bases and V 5 bases, and 3 bases lay outside the gene matches. This CDR3 is 14 amino acids long. Germline values: CDR1 LGHNT, CDR2 FRNRAP. The CDR3 spells CASGTGLATDTQYF. For the CDR3, the DNA is TGTGCTAGTGGTACCGGACTAGCGACAGATACGCAGTATTTT.

The V call is TRBV27, the J call TRBJ2-5; the D gene is possibly TRBD2 (5 bases). The closer fit of TRBJ2-7 to the DNA end suggests the J call may be wrong. Per germline, CDR1 MNHEY and CDR2 SMNVEV (reference sequence). This CDR3 has 13 amino acids. CDR3 in DNA: TGTGCCAGCAGTTCGAGGGTCACCTACGAGCAGTACTTC. This translates into CASSSRVTYEQYF.